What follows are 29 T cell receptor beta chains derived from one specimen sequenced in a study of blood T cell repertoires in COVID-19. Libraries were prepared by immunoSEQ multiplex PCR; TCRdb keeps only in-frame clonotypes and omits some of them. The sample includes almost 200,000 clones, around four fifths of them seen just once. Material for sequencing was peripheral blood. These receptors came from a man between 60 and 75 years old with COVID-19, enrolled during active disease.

This CDR3 is CASSLNPQGASSYEQYF. In DNA, the CDR3 is TGCGCCAGCAGCTTGAATCCTCAGGGGGCAAGCTCCTACGAGCAGTACTTC. The chain is built from TRBV5-1 and TRBJ2-7, with 8 bases lining up with TRBD1. Looked up from germline, CDR1 is SGHRS and CDR2 is YFSETQ. The CDR3 loop spans 17 amino acids. After removal of 1 base from V and 0 bases from J, the junction contained 9 bases not matched to a gene.

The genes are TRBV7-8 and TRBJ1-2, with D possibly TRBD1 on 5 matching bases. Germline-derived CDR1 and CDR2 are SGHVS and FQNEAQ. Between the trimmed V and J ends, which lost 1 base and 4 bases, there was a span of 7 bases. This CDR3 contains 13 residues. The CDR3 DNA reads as TGTGCCAGCAGCTTAGACAGGCGCTATGGCTACACCTTC. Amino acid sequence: CASSLDRRYGYTF.

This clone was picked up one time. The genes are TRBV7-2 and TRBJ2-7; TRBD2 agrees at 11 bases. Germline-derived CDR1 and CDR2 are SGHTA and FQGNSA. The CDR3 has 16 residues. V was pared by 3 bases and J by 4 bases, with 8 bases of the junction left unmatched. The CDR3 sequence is CASSFTSGRGVYEQYF. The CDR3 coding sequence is TGTGCCAGCAGCTTTACTAGCGGGAGAGGAGTTTACGAGCAGTACTTC.

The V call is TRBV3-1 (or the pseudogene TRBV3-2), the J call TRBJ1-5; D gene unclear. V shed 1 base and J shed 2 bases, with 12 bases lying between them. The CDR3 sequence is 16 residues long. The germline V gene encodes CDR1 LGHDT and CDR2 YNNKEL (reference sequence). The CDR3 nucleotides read TGTGCCAGCAGCCAAGCAGGCGGGTTGGGCAATCAGCCCCAGCATTTT. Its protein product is CASSQAGGLGNQPQHF.

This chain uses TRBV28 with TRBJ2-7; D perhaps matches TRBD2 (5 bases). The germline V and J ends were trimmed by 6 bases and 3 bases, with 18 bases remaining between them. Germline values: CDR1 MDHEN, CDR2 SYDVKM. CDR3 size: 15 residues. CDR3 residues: CASSVFQRSNYEQYF. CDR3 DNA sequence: TGTGCCAGCAGCGTCTTTCAGCGGAGCAACTACGAGCAGTACTTC.

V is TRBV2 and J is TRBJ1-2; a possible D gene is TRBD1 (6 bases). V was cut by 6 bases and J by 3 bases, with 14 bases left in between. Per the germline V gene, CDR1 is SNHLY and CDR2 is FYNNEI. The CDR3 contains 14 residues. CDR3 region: CASSQKQGYYGYTF. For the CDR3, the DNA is TGTGCCAGCAGCCAAAAACAGGGATACTATGGCTACACCTTC.

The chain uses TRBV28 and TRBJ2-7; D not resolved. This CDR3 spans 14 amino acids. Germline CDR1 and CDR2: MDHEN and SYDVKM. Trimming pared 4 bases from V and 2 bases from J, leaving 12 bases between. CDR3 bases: TGTGCCAGCAGTTACCAGACAACCACCTACGAGCAGTACTTC. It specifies CASSYQTTTYEQYF.

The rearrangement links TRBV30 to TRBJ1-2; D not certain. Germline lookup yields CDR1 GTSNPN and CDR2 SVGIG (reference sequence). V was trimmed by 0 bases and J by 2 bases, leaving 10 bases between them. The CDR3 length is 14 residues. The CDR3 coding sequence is TGTGCCTGGAGTGTATACCCGCTAAACTATGGCTACACCTTC. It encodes CAWSVYPLNYGYTF.

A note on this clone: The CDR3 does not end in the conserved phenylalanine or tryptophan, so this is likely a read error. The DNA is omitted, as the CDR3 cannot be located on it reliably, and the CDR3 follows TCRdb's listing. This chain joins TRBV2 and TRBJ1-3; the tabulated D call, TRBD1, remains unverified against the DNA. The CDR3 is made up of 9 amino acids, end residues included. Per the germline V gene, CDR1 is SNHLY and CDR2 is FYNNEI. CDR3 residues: CASRAIQGN.

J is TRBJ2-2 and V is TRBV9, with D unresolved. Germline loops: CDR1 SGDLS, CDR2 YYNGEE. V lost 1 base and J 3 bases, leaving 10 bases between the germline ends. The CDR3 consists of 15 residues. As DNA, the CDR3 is TGTGCCAGCAGCGTAAATCCCCGTTACACCGGGGAGCTGTTTTTT. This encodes CASSVNPRYTGELFF.

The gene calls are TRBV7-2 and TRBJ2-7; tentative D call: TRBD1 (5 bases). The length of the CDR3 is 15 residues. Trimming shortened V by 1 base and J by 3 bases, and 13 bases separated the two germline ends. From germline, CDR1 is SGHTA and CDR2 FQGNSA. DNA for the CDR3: TGTGCCAGCAGCTTAGAATTACGGCAGGGCTACGAGCAGTACTTC. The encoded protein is CASSLELRQGYEQYF.

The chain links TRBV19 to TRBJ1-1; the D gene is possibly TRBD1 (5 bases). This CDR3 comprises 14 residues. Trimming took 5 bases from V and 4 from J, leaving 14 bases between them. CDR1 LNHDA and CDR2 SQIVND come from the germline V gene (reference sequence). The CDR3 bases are TGTGCCAGTAGTTTCGACGGGGGGGGCACTGAAGCTTTCTTT. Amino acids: CASSFDGGGTEAFF.

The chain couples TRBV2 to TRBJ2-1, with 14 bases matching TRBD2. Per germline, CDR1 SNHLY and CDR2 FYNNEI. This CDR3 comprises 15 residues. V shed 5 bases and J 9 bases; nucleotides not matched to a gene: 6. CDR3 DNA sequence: TGTGCCAGCAGTCTCGGACTAGCGGGAGGAAGTGAGCAGTTCTTC. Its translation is CASSLGLAGGSEQFF.

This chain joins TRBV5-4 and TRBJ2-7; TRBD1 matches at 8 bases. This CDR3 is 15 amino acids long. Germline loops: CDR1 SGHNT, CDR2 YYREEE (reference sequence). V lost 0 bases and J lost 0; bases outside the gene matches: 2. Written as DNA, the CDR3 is TGTGCCAGCAGCTTGGCGACAGGGGCCTCCTACGAGCAGTACTTC. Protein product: CASSLATGASYEQYF.

CDR3 sequence reads: CASSTTGGDTEAFF. The CDR3 DNA reads TGTGCCAGCAGCACAACAGGGGGCGACACTGAAGCTTTCTTT. This chain uses TRBV11-2 with TRBJ1-1; TRBD1 matches at 9 bases. V lost 5 bases and J lost 3; bases outside the gene matches: 4. This CDR3 comprises 14 residues. Germline loops: CDR1 SGHAT, CDR2 FQNNGV.

CDR3 amino acids: CASSLSPGGNEQFF. The CDR3, as DNA: TGTGCCAGCAGCTTATCCCCGGGGGGCAATGAGCAGTTCTTC. The gene calls are TRBV7-2 and TRBJ2-1, with 7 bases fitting TRBD2. Trimming removed 2 bases from V and 6 bases from J; junction bases left unmatched: 4. Per the germline V gene, CDR1 is SGHTA and CDR2 is FQGNSA. The CDR3 runs to 14 residues.

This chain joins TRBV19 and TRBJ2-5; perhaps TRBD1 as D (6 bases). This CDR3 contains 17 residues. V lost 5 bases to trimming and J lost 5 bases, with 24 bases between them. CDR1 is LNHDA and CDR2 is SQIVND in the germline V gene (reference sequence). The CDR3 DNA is TGTGCCAGTAGTGTTAGGATGACAGGTCGGGTCGGGGAGACCCAGTACTTC. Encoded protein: CASSVRMTGRVGETQYF.

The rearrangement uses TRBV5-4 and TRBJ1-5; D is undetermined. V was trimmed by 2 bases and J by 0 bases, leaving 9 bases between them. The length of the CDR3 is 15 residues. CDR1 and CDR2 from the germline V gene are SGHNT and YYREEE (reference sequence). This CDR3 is CASSFNGDSNQPQHF. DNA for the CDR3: TGTGCCAGCAGCTTCAATGGAGATAGCAATCAGCCCCAGCATTTT.

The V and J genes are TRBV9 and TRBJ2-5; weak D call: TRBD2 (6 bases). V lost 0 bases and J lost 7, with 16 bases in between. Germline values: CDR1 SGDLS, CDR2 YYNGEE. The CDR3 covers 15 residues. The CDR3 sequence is CASSVGGRSVGTQYF. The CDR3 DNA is TGTGCCAGCAGCGTAGGGGGGAGGTCGGTCGGGACCCAGTACTTC.

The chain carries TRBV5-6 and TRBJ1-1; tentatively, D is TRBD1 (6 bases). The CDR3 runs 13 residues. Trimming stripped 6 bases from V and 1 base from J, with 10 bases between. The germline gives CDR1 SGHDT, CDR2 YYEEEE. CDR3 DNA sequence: TGTGCCAGCAAGGAACAGGGGAACACTGAAGCTTTCTTT. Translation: CASKEQGNTEAFF.

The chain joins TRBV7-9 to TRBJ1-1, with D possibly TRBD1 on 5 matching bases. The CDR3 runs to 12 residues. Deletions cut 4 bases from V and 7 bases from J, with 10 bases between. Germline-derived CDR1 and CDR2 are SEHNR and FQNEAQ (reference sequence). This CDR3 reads CASSWGGSEAFF. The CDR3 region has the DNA TGTGCCAGCAGCTGGGGGGGGAGTGAAGCTTTCTTT.

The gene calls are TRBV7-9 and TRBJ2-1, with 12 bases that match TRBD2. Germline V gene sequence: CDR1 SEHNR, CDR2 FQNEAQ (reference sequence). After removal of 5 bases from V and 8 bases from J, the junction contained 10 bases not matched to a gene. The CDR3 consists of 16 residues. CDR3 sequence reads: CASSPGLAGTGDEQFF. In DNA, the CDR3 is TGTGCCAGCAGCCCAGGACTAGCGGGAACAGGGGATGAGCAGTTCTTC.

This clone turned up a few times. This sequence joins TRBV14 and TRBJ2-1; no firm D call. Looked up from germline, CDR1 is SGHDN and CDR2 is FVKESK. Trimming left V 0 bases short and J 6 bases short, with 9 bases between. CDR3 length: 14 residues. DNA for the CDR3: TGTGCCAGCAGCCAAGACTCCGGGTCCAATGAGCAGTTCTTC. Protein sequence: CASSQDSGSNEQFF.

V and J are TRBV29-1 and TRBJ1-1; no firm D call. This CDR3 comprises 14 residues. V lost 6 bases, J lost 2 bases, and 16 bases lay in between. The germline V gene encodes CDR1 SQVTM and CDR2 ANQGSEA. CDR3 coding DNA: TGCAGCGTCGTTTCGGGGTTCGGAAACACTGAAGCTTTCTTT. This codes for CSVVSGFGNTEAFF.

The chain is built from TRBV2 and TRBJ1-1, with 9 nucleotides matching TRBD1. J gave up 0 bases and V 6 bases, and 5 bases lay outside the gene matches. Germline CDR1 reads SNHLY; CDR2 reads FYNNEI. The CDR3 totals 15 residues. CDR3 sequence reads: CASRGDRAMNTEAFF. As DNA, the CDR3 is TGTGCCAGCAGGGGGGACAGGGCCATGAACACTGAAGCTTTCTTT.

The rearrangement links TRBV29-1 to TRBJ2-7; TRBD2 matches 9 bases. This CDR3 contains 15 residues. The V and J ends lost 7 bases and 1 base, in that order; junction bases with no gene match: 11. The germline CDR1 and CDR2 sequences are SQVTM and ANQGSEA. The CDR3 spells CSARRVAGESYEQYF. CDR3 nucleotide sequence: TGCAGCGCGCGACGGGTAGCGGGAGAATCCTACGAGCAGTACTTC.

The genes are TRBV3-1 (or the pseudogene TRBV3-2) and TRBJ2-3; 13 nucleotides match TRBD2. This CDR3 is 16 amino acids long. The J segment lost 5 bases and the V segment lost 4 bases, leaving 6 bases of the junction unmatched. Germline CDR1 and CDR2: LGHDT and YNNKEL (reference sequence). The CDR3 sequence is CASSPLAGGPRDTQYF. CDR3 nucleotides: TGTGCCAGCAGCCCACTAGCGGGAGGGCCAAGAGATACGCAGTATTTT.

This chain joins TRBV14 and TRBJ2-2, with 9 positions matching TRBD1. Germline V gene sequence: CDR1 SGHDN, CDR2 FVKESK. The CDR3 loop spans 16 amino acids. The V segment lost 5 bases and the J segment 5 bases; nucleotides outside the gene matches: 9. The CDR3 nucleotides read TGTGCCAGCAGCGCGGTAGGACAGGGGTTAACCGGGGAGCTGTTTTTT. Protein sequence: CASSAVGQGLTGELFF.

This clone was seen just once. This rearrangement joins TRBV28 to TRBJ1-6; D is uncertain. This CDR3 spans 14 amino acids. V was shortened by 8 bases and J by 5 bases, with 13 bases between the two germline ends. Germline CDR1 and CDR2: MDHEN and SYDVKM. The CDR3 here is CASALGGNNSPLHF. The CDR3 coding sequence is TGTGCCAGCGCCTTAGGAGGGAATAATTCACCCCTCCACTTT.